The 21 T cell receptor beta chains presented below share a single source sample, sequenced in a study of identical twins. TCRdb itself ran the 5' RACE reads through MiXCR, one entry per CDR3 protein. The table shows around 960,000 distinct CDR3 sequences, with over 9% occurring only once. These data were likewise used in another study, on yellow fever vaccine responses in identical twins.

Sequenced sample: PBMCs. These receptors were taken from a woman in her late teens or twenties in good health.

The chain carries TRBV4-2 and TRBJ2-5; 10 nucleotides agree with TRBD2. Germline trimming cut 5 bases from V and 3 bases from J; bases unmatched to any gene: 9. This CDR3 spans 16 amino acids. Germline V gene sequence: CDR1 LGHNA, CDR2 YNFKEQ. CDR3 sequence reads: CASSFGLADTKETQYF. CDR3 sequence (DNA): TGTGCCAGCAGCTTCGGACTAGCGGATACTAAAGAGACCCAGTACTTC.

V and J are TRBV7-8 and TRBJ2-7, with D possibly TRBD1 on 5 matching bases. V was shortened by 7 bases and J by 0 bases, with 16 bases between the two germline ends. The CDR3 loop spans 15 amino acids. CDR1 is SGHVS, CDR2 FQNEAQ, per germline. CDR3 residues: CASTLSTDSSYEQYF. The CDR3 nucleotides are TGTGCCAGCACTCTAAGCACCGACAGCTCCTACGAGCAGTACTTC.

This clonotype was observed a few times. V gene TRBV20-1 combines with J gene TRBJ1-5; weak D call: TRBD1 (5 bases). Germline values: CDR1 DFQATT, CDR2 SNEGSKA (reference sequence). The CDR3 covers 16 residues. V was clipped by 1 base and J by 4 bases, with 17 bases between them. CDR3 DNA sequence: TGCAGTGCTAGAGGAGGGGCAGGGCAAGAAAATCAGCCCCAGCATTTT. Residues: CSARGGAGQENQPQHF.

This clonotype was recorded a few times. The rearrangement links TRBV2 to TRBJ2-5; 12 bases agree with TRBD2. The CDR3 loop spans 15 amino acids. From germline, CDR1 is SNHLY and CDR2 FYNNEI. The junction had 4 bases not matched to a gene; V was cut back by 3 bases and J by 5 bases. Here the CDR3 reads CASSETSGRGETQYF. CDR3 nucleotides: TGTGCCAGCAGTGAGACTAGCGGGAGAGGGGAGACCCAGTACTTC.

The DNA for the CDR3 is TGTGCCAGTAGTACACAAGGACTAGCGGCCGACAATGAGCAGTTCTTC. Translation gives CASSTQGLAADNEQFF. The gene calls are TRBV19 and TRBJ2-1, with 10 positions matching TRBD2. The V gene end was trimmed by 4 bases and the J gene end by 5 bases; junction bases not matched to a gene: 8. The CDR3 runs 16 residues. CDR1 is LNHDA, CDR2 SQIVND, per germline (reference sequence).

This chain joins TRBV28 and TRBJ2-5; D is ambiguous. CDR1 and CDR2 (germline): MDHEN, SYDVKM. CDR3 length: 12 residues. Trimming shortened V by 4 bases and J by 5 bases, and 8 bases separated the two germline ends. The CDR3 DNA reads TGTGCCAGCAGTTGGGGATTGGAGACCCAGTACTTC. Its protein is CASSWGLETQYF.

V usage is TRBV12-3 or TRBV12-4 and J usage is TRBJ2-1, with 8 positions matching TRBD2. This CDR3 has 16 amino acids. V was clipped by 1 base and J by 2 bases; unmatched bases: 4. The CDR3, as DNA: TGTGCCAGCAGTTTAGGGGTCGGGGGGGCCTACAATGAGCAGTTCTTC. It encodes CASSLGVGGAYNEQFF.

The chain couples TRBV3-1 to TRBJ2-1, with TRBD2 matching 11 bases. The CDR3 consists of 16 residues. In germline, CDR1 is LGHDT, CDR2 YNNKEL (reference sequence). V trimming: 4 bases; J trimming: 6 bases; junction bases outside the gene matches: 8. CDR3 DNA sequence: TGTGCCAGCAGCCCCATAGCGGGGGGGCCTTCCAATGAGCAGTTCTTC. Its translation is CASSPIAGGPSNEQFF.

This clonotype was observed many times. In DNA form, the CDR3 reads TGTGCCACCAGCAGAGGACAGGGGAACACTGAAGCTTTCTTT. The encoded protein is CATSRGQGNTEAFF. The chain couples TRBV15 to TRBJ1-1; TRBD1 matches at 7 bases. Trimming cost V 1 base and J 1 base; bases outside gene matches: 0. This CDR3 spans 14 amino acids. Germline V lookup: CDR1 LNHNV, CDR2 YYDKDF (reference sequence).

This clonotype was observed many times. The chain combines TRBV6-5 with TRBJ2-5, with 9 bases identical to TRBD2. The V gene's germline CDR1 is MNHEY and CDR2 SVGAGI. The CDR3 is made up of 15 amino acids. V was pared by 2 bases and J by 5 bases, with 6 bases of the junction left unmatched. In nucleotides, the CDR3 is TGTGCCAGCAGTTACCAGCCTAGCGGGGCGGAGACCCAGTACTTC. Encoded protein: CASSYQPSGAETQYF.

The genes are TRBV9 and TRBJ2-2; TRBD2 matches at 15 bases. The CDR3 is 19 amino acids. Trimming at V came to 0 bases and at J to 5 bases, leaving 8 bases not matched to a gene. Germline assignment: CDR1 SGDLS and CDR2 YYNGEE. The CDR3 sequence is CASSVVGLAGGPGTGELFF. DNA for the CDR3: TGTGCCAGCAGCGTAGTCGGACTAGCGGGAGGGCCGGGAACCGGGGAGCTGTTTTTT.

Only a few counts were recorded for this clonotype. The genes are TRBV5-1 and TRBJ2-3; D is undetermined. With 0 bases removed from V and 2 bases from J, the gap between germline ends came to 13 bases. The CDR3 is 16 amino acids. The germline gives CDR1 SGHRS, CDR2 YFSETQ. CDR3 sequence (DNA): TGCGCCAGCAGCTTGGGACGCAACTCCATCACAGATACGCAGTATTTT. Its translation is CASSLGRNSITDTQYF. The complete variable domain, with remaining parts taken from reference TRBV5-1 and TRBJ2-3, reads KAGVTQTPRYLIKTRGQQVTLSCSPISGHRSVSWYQQTPGQGLQFLFEYFSETQRNKGNFPGRFSGRQFSNSRSEMNVSTLELGDSALYLCASSLGRNSITDTQYFGPGTRLTVL.

This clonotype turned up a few times. This chain joins TRBV5-5 and TRBJ1-2; D may be TRBD1 (5 bases). Germline-derived CDR1 and CDR2 are SGHKS and YYEKEE (reference sequence). The ends were cut back, 2 bases at V and 3 bases at J, with 14 bases in the middle. The CDR3 has 15 residues. The CDR3 loop is CASSLGRGSDYGYTF. The DNA for the CDR3 is TGTGCCAGCAGCTTAGGGAGGGGCTCGGACTATGGCTACACCTTC. The full variable domain, in which reference TRBV5-5 and TRBJ1-2 provide the parts outside the CDR3, is DAGVTQSPTHLIKTRGQQVTLRCSPISGHKSVSWYQQVLGQGPQFIFQYYEKEERGRGNFPDRFSARQFPNYSSELNVNALLLGDSALYLCASSLGRGSDYGYTFGSGTRLTVV.

In its sample, this clonotype was seen a few times. The V call is TRBV5-1, the J call TRBJ2-7; 10 bases map to TRBD1. CDR3 length equals 15 residues. Per the germline V gene, CDR1 is SGHRS and CDR2 is YFSETQ. J gave up 3 bases and V 4 bases, and 7 bases lay outside the gene matches. As DNA, the CDR3 is TGCGCCAGCAGCCGGGGGACAGGGGAGGGCTACGAGCAGTACGTC. This sequence encodes CASSRGTGEGYEQYV.

J is TRBJ2-1 and V is TRBV25-1, with TRBD2 identical over 7 bases. This CDR3 has 17 amino acids. Germline loops: CDR1 MGHDK, CDR2 SYGVNS. Trimming cost V 4 bases and J 0 bases; bases outside gene matches: 9. CDR3 DNA: TGTGCCAGCAGTGGGTTCTCTAGCGGACTCTCCTACAATGAGCAGTTCTTC. It translates to CASSGFSSGLSYNEQFF. Drawing the rest from reference TRBV25-1 and TRBJ2-1, the complete variable domain is EADIYQTPRYLVIGTGKKITLECSQTMGHDKMYWYQQDPGMELHLIHYSYGVNSTEKGDLSSESTVSRIRTEHFPLTLESARPSHTSQYLCASSGFSSGLSYNEQFFGPGTRLTVL.

This clonotype was detected only a few times. The J gene is TRBJ2-1, the V gene TRBV6-2 or TRBV6-3; possible D gene TRBD1, 6 bases. CDR1 and CDR2 from the germline V gene are MNHEY and SVGEGT. The length of the CDR3 is 14 residues. The germline V and J ends were trimmed by 4 bases and 6 bases, with 13 bases remaining between them. The CDR3 nucleotides are TGTGCCAGCAGTTTCGGGACACCTGGCAATGAGCAGTTCTTC. Protein product: CASSFGTPGNEQFF.

The CDR3 is CSASAGPLWEQFF. CDR3 nucleotides: TGCAGTGCTAGCGCAGGACCTCTATGGGAGCAGTTCTTC. The chain is built from TRBV20-1 and TRBJ2-1; D uncertain. Looked up from germline, CDR1 is DFQATT and CDR2 is SNEGSKA (reference sequence). CDR3 length equals 13 residues. V was clipped by 3 bases and J by 10 bases, with 16 bases between them.

The J gene is TRBJ2-2, the V gene TRBV15; D is unresolved. The CDR3 length is 14 residues. Between the trimmed V and J ends, which lost 1 base and 5 bases, there was a span of 8 bases. Germline assignment: CDR1 LNHNV and CDR2 YYDKDF (reference sequence). DNA of the CDR3: TGTGCCACCAGCAGAGGATCCGAAACCGGGGAGCTGTTTTTT. This codes for CATSRGSETGELFF.

This clonotype has more than one count but fewer than ten. The chain joins TRBV5-1 to TRBJ2-5; TRBD2 matches at 10 bases. Looked up from germline, CDR1 is SGHRS and CDR2 is YFSETQ. Trimming cost V 2 bases and J 0 bases; bases outside gene matches: 4. The length of the CDR3 is 16 residues. The CDR3 DNA reads TGCGCCAGCAGCTTTGGCCTAGCGGGGGACCAAGAGACCCAGTACTTC. Its translation: CASSFGLAGDQETQYF.

The gene calls are TRBV6-6 and TRBJ2-1; D is possibly TRBD1 (6 bases). The CDR3 loop spans 13 amino acids. CDR1 and CDR2 (germline): MNHNY, SVGAGI (reference sequence). Between the trimmed V and J ends, which lost 0 bases and 10 bases, there was a span of 10 bases. The CDR3 DNA reads TGTGCCAGCAGTTACTCGTTACAGGGCGAGCAGTTCTTC. Protein product: CASSYSLQGEQFF.

This clonotype was counted ten times or more. The chain has TRBV29-1 and TRBJ2-1; D perhaps matches TRBD2 (6 bases). The CDR3 is 10 residues long. Per the germline V gene, CDR1 is SQVTM and CDR2 is ANQGSEA. The ends were cut back, 4 bases at V and 9 bases at J, with 7 bases in the middle. The CDR3 protein is CSVAGGEQFF. The CDR3, as DNA: TGCAGCGTTGCCGGGGGTGAGCAGTTCTTC.